The clone carrying this T cell receptor beta chain turned up a few times. Germline V gives CDR1 MDHEN, CDR2 SYDVKM. Trimming removed 3 bases from V and 5 bases from J, with 7 bases in between. The CDR3 is 12 amino acids. This record comes from a study of cytomegalovirus exposure and HLA in healthy donors. The PCR was carried out with 60 Vbeta primers and 13 Jbeta primers. Assay: immunoSEQ multiplex PCR; the TCRdb copy retains only in-frame clones and omits some. The data show 160,000 or so clones, with 84% seen just once and around 2% held by the top ten. This clonotype originated in a man between 18 and 29 years old in good health and CMV-seronegative. The gene calls are TRBV28 and TRBJ1-2; D uncertain. The sample taken for sequencing was PBMCs. The CDR3, as DNA: TGTGCCAGCAGTTTCCAACGGTATGGCTACACCTTC. This translates into CASSFQRYGYTF.